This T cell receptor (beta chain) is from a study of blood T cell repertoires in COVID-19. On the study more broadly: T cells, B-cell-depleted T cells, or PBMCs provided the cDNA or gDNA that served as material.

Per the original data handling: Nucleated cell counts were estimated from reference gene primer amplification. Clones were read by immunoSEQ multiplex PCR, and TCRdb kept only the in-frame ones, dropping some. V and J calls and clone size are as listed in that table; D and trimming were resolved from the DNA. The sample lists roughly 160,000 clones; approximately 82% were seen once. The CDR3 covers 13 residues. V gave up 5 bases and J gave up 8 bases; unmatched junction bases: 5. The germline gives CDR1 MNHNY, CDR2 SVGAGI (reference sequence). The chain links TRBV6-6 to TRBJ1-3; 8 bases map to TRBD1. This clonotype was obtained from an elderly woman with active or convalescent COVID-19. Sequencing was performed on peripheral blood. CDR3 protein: CASSQQGGDTIYF. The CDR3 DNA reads TGTGCCAGCAGTCAACAGGGGGGCGACACCATATATTTT.